This section outlines one T cell receptor beta chain sequence together with its context. The source of the sample is a study of blood T cell repertoires in COVID-19. Across the study: Specimens from acute and convalescent COVID-19 originated in the United States, Italy and Spain.

In the authors' workflow: Using reference gene primer amplification, nucleated cell counts were estimated. Assay: immunoSEQ multiplex PCR; the TCRdb copy retains only in-frame clones and omits some. V, J and clone size are those of that table, while D and trimming were read from the DNA. The sample includes approximately 240,000 clones, about four fifths of them seen just once. Specimen: peripheral blood. The clonotype comes from a woman aged 60 to 75 with acute or convalescent COVID-19.

The CDR3 nucleotides are TGTGCCACCCAGGGACAGGGTGGGCCCTACGAGCAGTACTTC. As protein: CATQGQGGPYEQYF. This sequence joins TRBV6-5 and TRBJ2-7, with TRBD1 matching 9 bases. In germline, CDR1 is MNHEY, CDR2 SVGAGI. The CDR3 is made up of 14 amino acids. The junction had 9 bases not matched to a gene; V was cut back by 10 bases and J by 2 bases.